These 14 T cell receptor beta chains were all obtained from the same sample, sequenced in a study of T cell repertoires in cytomegalovirus infection. From the reads, TCRdb called clonotypes with MiXCR, one entry per CDR3 protein. The sample has approximately 1,000,000 distinct CDR3 sequences, approximately 33% seen once. These TCRs are of unknown antigen specificity. The sequenced sample was cultured CD8+ T cells from PBMCs, obtained from culture after CMV antigen stimulation. The receptor set was obtained from a human donor in good health (CMV status not recorded). Some clones in this sample may be carry-over from other donors' samples.

The table lists this clonotype with a few counts. This chain connects TRBV2 to TRBJ2-6; D is possibly TRBD1 (6 bases). Germline V lookup: CDR1 SNHLY, CDR2 FYNNEI. Trimming pared 11 bases from V and 2 bases from J, leaving 19 bases between. This CDR3 is 16 amino acids long. Here the CDR3 reads CASLTGIIPGANVLTF. CDR3 DNA sequence: TGTGCCTCTTTAACAGGGATCATCCCTGGGGCCAACGTCCTGACTTTC. Variable domain in full (rest from reference TRBV2 and TRBJ2-6): EPEVTQTPSHQVTQMGQEVILRCVPISNHLYFYWYRQILGQKVEFLVSFYNNEISEKSEIFDDQFSVERPDGSNFTLKIRSTKLEDSAMYFCASLTGIIPGANVLTFGAGSRLTVL.

The chain joins TRBV14 to TRBJ1-1, with D possibly matching TRBD1 (5 bases). This CDR3 is built from 15 residues. CDR1 is SGHDN, CDR2 FVKESK, per germline. V lost 0 bases and J lost 2, with 10 bases in between. CDR3 in amino acids: CASSQDVRDNTEAFF. The CDR3 region has the DNA TGTGCCAGCAGCCAAGACGTCAGGGATAACACTGAAGCTTTCTTT.

This clonotype has a single count. V and J are TRBV14 and TRBJ1-1; no clear D. V lost 3 bases to trimming and J lost 1 base, with 9 bases between them. This CDR3 region has 14 residues. Per the germline V gene, CDR1 is SGHDN and CDR2 is FVKESK. CDR3 coding DNA: TGTGCCAGCAGCCAGGTTACGTGGAACACTGAAGCTTTCTTT. It specifies CASSQVTWNTEAFF.

The V and J genes are TRBV6-1 and TRBJ2-5, with 9 bases matching TRBD1. The CDR3 covers 17 residues. The germline CDR1 and CDR2 sequences are MNHNS and SASEGT. With 5 bases clipped from V and 4 bases from J, the junction kept 14 bases outside the gene matches. The CDR3 spells CASSYPPGQGYSETQYF. Here the CDR3 DNA reads TGTGCCAGCAGTTACCCACCGGGACAGGGTTATTCAGAGACCCAGTACTTC.

The chain is built from TRBV9 and TRBJ1-1; maybe TRBD1 (6 bases). V was clipped by 4 bases and J by 6 bases, with 16 bases between them. The CDR3 consists of 14 residues. Germline CDR1 SGDLS, CDR2 YYNGEE. CDR3 loop: CASSTDTGRAEAFF. The CDR3 region has the DNA TGTGCCAGCAGCACCGATACAGGGAGGGCTGAAGCTTTCTTT.

The chain carries TRBV19 and TRBJ2-2, with D perhaps TRBD1 or TRBD2 (5 bases each). The germline CDR1 and CDR2 sequences are LNHDA and SQIVND (reference sequence). The CDR3 has 14 residues. V lost 8 bases and J lost 9, with 19 bases in between. CDR3: CASRGGTGWRELFF. Here the CDR3 DNA reads TGTGCCAGTCGTGGGGGTACGGGCTGGCGGGAGCTGTTTTTT.

This clonotype was recorded many times. The CDR3 coding sequence is TGTGCCAGCAGCTTAGAAGTCTGGAGCTCCTACAATGAGCAGTTCTTC. It specifies CASSLEVWSSYNEQFF. V gene TRBV7-6 combines with J gene TRBJ2-1; D call uncertain. Germline V CDR1 and CDR2: SGHVS, FNYEAQ. The CDR3 totals 16 residues. V shed 1 base and J shed 0 bases, with 10 bases lying between them.

This chain uses TRBV6-6 with TRBJ1-5; a weak D match, TRBD1 (5 bases). Germline CDR1 is MNHNY and CDR2 is SVGAGI (reference sequence). The germline V and J ends were trimmed by 0 bases and 1 base, with 13 bases remaining between them. This CDR3 spans 17 amino acids. This CDR3 is CASSYSVQGISNQPQHF. The CDR3 bases are TGTGCCAGCAGTTACTCGGTTCAGGGAATAAGCAATCAGCCCCAGCATTTT.

The J gene is TRBJ1-2, the V gene TRBV7-9, with D possibly TRBD1 on 5 matching bases. The CDR3 extends over 15 amino acids. The germline gives CDR1 SEHNR, CDR2 FQNEAQ (reference sequence). V was pared by 4 bases and J by 0 bases, with 12 bases between. The CDR3 sequence: CASSSGRRANYGYTF. The CDR3 bases are TGTGCCAGCAGCTCGGGACGTAGAGCTAACTATGGCTACACCTTC.

This clonotype was observed a few times. V and J are TRBV7-9 and TRBJ2-7, with 8 positions matching TRBD1. The J segment lost 4 bases and the V segment lost 5 bases, leaving 10 bases of the junction unmatched. The CDR3 totals 15 residues. Germline V gene data show CDR1 as SEHNR and CDR2 as FQNEAQ (reference sequence). The CDR3, as DNA: TGTGCCAGCAGCCACTTAAACGACAGGGGTTACGAGCAGTACGTC. Residues: CASSHLNDRGYEQYV.

The V and J genes are TRBV10-3 and TRBJ1-2; D might be TRBD1 (5 bases). This CDR3 spans 13 amino acids. The germline CDR1 and CDR2 sequences are ENHRY and SYGVKD. V was pared by 3 bases and J by 4 bases, with 9 bases between. The CDR3 coding sequence is TGTGCCATCAGTGACCGGGACGGCTATGGCTACACCTTC. Protein product: CAISDRDGYGYTF.

The chain combines TRBV5-1 with TRBJ2-1; D assignment may be TRBD1 or TRBD2 (5 bases each). V was clipped by 1 base and J by 3 bases, with 14 bases between them. Germline V gives CDR1 SGHRS, CDR2 YFSETQ. CDR3 length: 16 residues. The CDR3 DNA is TGCGCCAGCAGCTTGCCGAGGGGTACCAACTACAATGAGCAGTTCTTC. Amino acid sequence: CASSLPRGTNYNEQFF.

The chain carries TRBV28 and TRBJ1-5; D is perhaps TRBD1 (6 bases). The CDR3 consists of 15 residues. V was trimmed by 7 bases and J by 6 bases, leaving 19 bases between them. The germline V gene has CDR1 MDHEN and CDR2 SYDVKM. CDR3 loop: CASNSGVNVRQPQHF. In DNA form, the CDR3 reads TGTGCCAGCAACTCAGGGGTCAACGTACGTCAGCCCCAGCATTTT.

The chain couples TRBV20-1 to TRBJ2-1; 11 bases are shared with TRBD2. Germline V CDR1 and CDR2: DFQATT, SNEGSKA (reference sequence). This CDR3 comprises 15 residues. V shed 1 base, J shed 4 bases, and the junction held 3 bases outside the gene matches. CDR3 sequence: CSARGVAGGYNEQFF. The DNA of the CDR3 is TGCAGTGCTAGAGGGGTAGCGGGGGGGTACAATGAGCAGTTCTTC.